Sequencing of this T cell receptor (beta chain) was carried out in a study of a mutant IDH1 vaccine in newly diagnosed glioma. Here immunoSEQ multiplex PCR was the method, and the copy in TCRdb shows in-frame clones only, minus some. Here the sample spans approximately 56,000 clones, 70% to 85% being singletons. Time point meaning: week 47, end of study. Each vaccine dose was 300 ug of mutant IDH1 20-mer peptide, with topical imiquimod. Germline trimming cut 7 bases from V and 1 base from J; bases unmatched to any gene: 3. The CDR3 is 12 residues long. Germline CDR1 is SQVTM and CDR2 is ANQGSEA. Of note for this clone: Its antigen remains unidentified.

This sequence joins TRBV29-1 and TRBJ2-5, with 7 positions matching TRBD1. The receptor comes from a man in his forties or fifties with glioma. The material sequenced was PBMCs, taken from a glioma patient whose treatment included an IDH1 peptide vaccine. The CDR3 region has the DNA TGCAGCGCTAGACAGGGCCAAGAGACCCAGTACTTC. This gives the protein CSARQGQETQYF.